The next 30 T cell receptor beta chains were all read from a single sample in a study of T cell clonotyping in hematopoietic cell transplantation. TCRdb's table, derived via immunoSEQ multiplex PCR, lists solely in-frame clones and lacks some. The data contain about 21,000 clones, under 90% of them singletons. As for time point: recipient sample about 28 days before transplant, after cytoreduction. This specimen was peripheral blood mononuclear cells, taken before stem cell transplant. These receptors came from a man between 18 and 29 years old with biphenotypic leukemia. Some clones in this sample may be carry-over from other donors' samples.

V gene TRBV29-1 combines with J gene TRBJ2-1, with 12 bases lining up with TRBD1. Trimming cost V 6 bases and J 8 bases; bases outside gene matches: 2. The CDR3 runs 12 residues. The germline gives CDR1 SQVTM, CDR2 ANQGSEA. The CDR3 region is CSVGTGGDEQFF. The CDR3 DNA reads as TGCAGCGTCGGGACAGGGGGCGATGAGCAGTTCTTC.

V is TRBV6-1 and J is TRBJ2-7, with 7 bases lining up with TRBD2. Germline-derived CDR1 and CDR2 are MNHNS and SASEGT. There are 16 residues in the CDR3. The V gene end was trimmed by 4 bases and the J gene end by 4 bases; junction bases not matched to a gene: 13. The CDR3 region is CASSGLGEGSLYEQYF. CDR3 coding DNA: TGTGCCAGCAGTGGGCTGGGGGAGGGCTCACTTTACGAGCAGTACTTC.

This sequence joins TRBV10-3 and TRBJ1-1; D is possibly TRBD1 (6 bases). Trimming cost V 4 bases and J 3 bases, with 9 bases left between them. Germline CDR1 and CDR2: ENHRY and SYGVKD. The CDR3 is 13 amino acids. CDR3 region: CAISVQGDTEAFF. The DNA of the CDR3 is TGTGCCATCAGTGTACAGGGCGACACTGAAGCTTTCTTT.

CDR3 in amino acids: CAWSLPGTGAKSKLFF. The CDR3 bases are TGTGCCTGGAGTCTCCCGGGGACAGGCGCGAAATCAAAACTGTTTTTT. The rearrangement uses TRBV30 and TRBJ1-4, with TRBD1 identical over 8 bases. The CDR3 sequence is 16 residues long. The germline V gene has CDR1 GTSNPN and CDR2 SVGIG (reference sequence). The V gene end was trimmed by 2 bases and the J gene end by 10 bases; junction bases not matched to a gene: 15.

The rearrangement joins TRBV11-3 to TRBJ2-1; D not resolved. Trimming stripped 3 bases from V and 9 bases from J, with 6 bases between. Per germline, CDR1 SGHNT and CDR2 YENEEA. CDR3 length: 11 residues. CDR3 residues: CASSFHGEQFF. The CDR3 region has the DNA TGTGCCAGCAGCTTTCATGGTGAGCAGTTCTTC.

This chain links TRBV7-2 with TRBJ2-5; D remains unclear. Germline V gene sequence: CDR1 SGHTA, CDR2 FQGNSA. Trimming pared 2 bases from V and 5 bases from J, leaving 15 bases between. There are 15 residues in the CDR3. CDR3 nucleotide sequence: TGTGCCAGCAGCTTATGGATTGCCGTCTCCGAGACCCAGTACTTC. Its protein is CASSLWIAVSETQYF.

The rearrangement uses TRBV29-1 and TRBJ2-2, with 9 positions matching TRBD1. With 7 bases clipped from V and 1 base from J, the junction kept 4 bases outside the gene matches. Germline lookup yields CDR1 SQVTM and CDR2 ANQGSEA. The CDR3 loop spans 14 amino acids. This chain's CDR3 is CSAQGQGNTGELFF. CDR3 in DNA: TGCAGCGCTCAGGGACAGGGGAACACCGGGGAGCTGTTTTTT.

This chain joins TRBV6-4 and TRBJ2-3, with TRBD2 identical over 10 bases. The length of the CDR3 is 16 residues. V was clipped by 5 bases and J by 4 bases; unmatched bases: 9. In germline, CDR1 is MRHNA, CDR2 SNTAGT. The CDR3, as DNA: TGTGCCAGCAGTCCTCTAGCTAGCGGGGGAGCAGATACGCAGTATTTT. Its translation is CASSPLASGGADTQYF.

CDR3 in amino acids: CASSPAGVGYEQYF. The CDR3 nucleotides read TGTGCCAGTTCCCCTGCCGGCGTTGGGTACGAGCAGTACTTC. The chain employs TRBV19 and TRBJ2-7, with no clear D. The CDR3 has 14 residues. Trimming pared 8 bases from V and 4 bases from J, leaving 18 bases between. From germline, CDR1 is LNHDA and CDR2 SQIVND (reference sequence).

The CDR3 DNA reads as TGCAGCGTACTAGCGGGGGGGCTCTCCTACGAGCAGTACTTC. Translating gives CSVLAGGLSYEQYF. This rearrangement joins TRBV29-1 to TRBJ2-7; 13 nucleotides agree with TRBD2. Germline V lookup: CDR1 SQVTM, CDR2 ANQGSEA. The length of the CDR3 is 14 residues. Trimming removed 6 bases from V and 0 bases from J; junction bases left unmatched: 2.

The rearrangement links TRBV20-1 to TRBJ2-7; TRBD1 matches 10 bases. Germline-derived CDR1 and CDR2 are DFQATT and SNEGSKA (reference sequence). J lost 7 bases, V lost 5 bases, and 2 bases had no gene match. The CDR3 runs 11 residues. The CDR3 DNA reads TGCAGTGCTGACAGGGGGCTTGAGCAGTACTTC. Encoded protein: CSADRGLEQYF.

This chain joins TRBV2 and TRBJ1-2; TRBD1 agrees at 8 bases. Unmatched junction bases numbered 0, after V lost 4 bases and J lost 2 bases. This CDR3 contains 13 residues. Germline V lookup: CDR1 SNHLY, CDR2 FYNNEI. CDR3 DNA sequence: TGTGCCAGCAGTGGACAGGGGAACTATGGCTACACCTTC. This codes for CASSGQGNYGYTF.

The genes are TRBV30 and TRBJ2-5, with D uncertain. The CDR3 covers 12 residues. Looked up from germline, CDR1 is GTSNPN and CDR2 is SVGIG (reference sequence). Trimming took off 2 bases at V and 4 bases at J, with 8 bases between the two ends. CDR3 sequence reads: CAWSTTLETQYF. The CDR3 coding sequence is TGTGCCTGGAGTACCACACTAGAGACCCAGTACTTC.

The V call is TRBV5-1, the J call TRBJ1-4; D unresolved. CDR3 length: 12 amino acids. From germline, CDR1 is SGHRS and CDR2 YFSETQ. V lost 4 bases and J 7 bases, leaving 8 bases between the germline ends. The CDR3 sequence is CASSLDGEKLFF. The DNA of the CDR3 is TGCGCCAGCAGCCTGGACGGTGAAAAACTGTTTTTT.

Only a few counts were recorded for this clone. The rearrangement links TRBV6-1 to TRBJ1-5; 11 bases are a match to TRBD1. V gave up 2 bases and J gave up 5 bases; unmatched junction bases: 2. This CDR3 is 15 amino acids long. The germline CDR1 and CDR2 sequences are MNHNS and SASEGT. The CDR3 coding sequence is TGTGCCAGCAGTGAAATGGGACAGGGGGATCAGCCCCAGCATTTT. Protein product: CASSEMGQGDQPQHF.

V and J are TRBV30 and TRBJ2-7; TRBD1 is a possible D gene (5 bases). Trimming pared 2 bases from V and 3 bases from J, leaving 23 bases between. This CDR3 is built from 17 residues. Germline CDR1 GTSNPN, CDR2 SVGIG (reference sequence). Written as DNA, the CDR3 is TGTGCCTGGAGTCCTTTCTCAGGGCCCTTCTCCCACTACGAGCAGTACTTC. This sequence encodes CAWSPFSGPFSHYEQYF.

The chain recombines TRBV7-9 with TRBJ1-4; no definite D call. Trimming removed 0 bases from V and 8 bases from J, with 7 bases in between. The CDR3 contains 13 residues. Germline V gene sequence: CDR1 SEHNR, CDR2 FQNEAQ (reference sequence). This CDR3 is CASSLAGGEKLFF. The DNA of the CDR3 is TGTGCCAGCAGCTTAGCAGGAGGGGAAAAACTGTTTTTT.

The chain recombines TRBV5-4 with TRBJ2-2; D call uncertain. V lost 4 bases and J lost 2, with 3 bases in between. Germline V gene lookup returns CDR1 SGHNT and CDR2 YYREEE (reference sequence). CDR3 length: 12 amino acids. CDR3 loop: CASSLNTGELFF. In DNA, the CDR3 is TGTGCCAGCAGCCTTAACACCGGGGAGCTGTTTTTT.

The chain carries TRBV14 and TRBJ2-7, with D possibly matching TRBD2 (5 bases). CDR1 is SGHDN, CDR2 FVKESK, per germline. There are 13 residues in the CDR3. V lost 4 bases and J 2 bases, leaving 9 bases between the germline ends. The CDR3 region is CASSPLGAYEQYF. The DNA for the CDR3 is TGTGCCAGCAGCCCCCTCGGGGCCTACGAGCAGTACTTC.

The J gene is TRBJ1-3, the V gene TRBV19; TRBD1 is a possible D gene (6 bases). This CDR3 is built from 22 residues. The germline V and J ends were trimmed by 6 bases and 0 bases, with 33 bases remaining between them. The germline CDR1 and CDR2 sequences are LNHDA and SQIVND (reference sequence). This CDR3 is CASRRIYGPSRQEKYSGNTIYF. In DNA, the CDR3 is TGTGCCAGTAGACGGATTTATGGACCATCTAGACAGGAAAAATACTCTGGAAACACCATATATTTT.

CDR3 sequence reads: CASSSGQIYEQYF. CDR3 nucleotides: TGTGCCAGCAGCTCAGGACAGATCTACGAGCAGTACTTC. The rearrangement uses TRBV7-7 and TRBJ2-7; possibly TRBD1 for D (6 bases). CDR1 is SSHAT, CDR2 FNYEAQ, per germline (reference sequence). Trimming removed 4 bases at V and 3 bases at J, with 10 bases between. There are 13 residues in the CDR3. Full variable domain (missing parts from reference TRBV7-7 and TRBJ2-7): GAGVSQSPRYKVTKRGQDVTLRCDPISSHATLYWYQQALGQGPEFLTYFNYEAQPDKSGLPSDRFSAERPEGSISTLTIQRTEQRDSAMYRCASSSGQIYEQYFGPGTRLTVT.

The rearrangement links TRBV5-1 to TRBJ1-4, with D uncertain. V lost 2 bases and J lost 0, with 14 bases in between. CDR1 and CDR2 from the germline V gene are SGHRS and YFSETQ. The CDR3 runs 17 residues. The CDR3 reads CASSFGPGSATNEKLFF. The CDR3 nucleotides read TGCGCCAGCAGCTTTGGCCCAGGTAGTGCAACTAATGAAAAACTGTTTTTT.

The J gene is TRBJ2-2, the V gene TRBV5-6; 8 nucleotides agree with TRBD2. The germline V gene has CDR1 SGHDT and CDR2 YYEEEE. With 4 bases clipped from V and 5 bases from J, the junction kept 10 bases outside the gene matches. The CDR3 runs 16 residues. CDR3 in amino acids: CASSHGSGGFTGELFF. CDR3 bases: TGTGCCAGCAGCCATGGGTCGGGGGGGTTTACCGGGGAGCTGTTTTTT. Filled out from reference TRBV5-6 and TRBJ2-2, the complete variable domain reads DAGVTQSPTHLIKTRGQQVTLRCSPKSGHDTVSWYQQALGQGPQFIFQYYEEEERQRGNFPDRFSGHQFPNYSSELNVNALLLGDSALYLCASSHGSGGFTGELFFGEGSRLTVL.

In DNA, the CDR3 is TGCGCCAGCAGCCATACAGACTTGCCCTACGAGCAGTACTTC. It is translated as CASSHTDLPYEQYF. J is TRBJ2-7 and V is TRBV4-3; D ambiguous. Germline loops: CDR1 LGHNA, CDR2 YSLEER. Between the trimmed V and J ends, which lost 3 bases and 2 bases, there was a span of 11 bases. The CDR3 has 14 residues.

This chain connects TRBV4-1 to TRBJ1-5, with 7 bases identical to TRBD1. This CDR3 comprises 16 residues. With 1 base clipped from V and 2 bases from J, the junction kept 5 bases outside the gene matches. Germline V CDR1 and CDR2: MGHRA, YSYEKL. CDR3 in amino acids: CASSQATGARNQPQHF. In DNA form, the CDR3 reads TGCGCCAGCAGCCAAGCCACAGGGGCCCGCAATCAGCCCCAGCATTTT.

This chain joins TRBV10-1 and TRBJ2-2, with TRBD1 as a possible D gene (6 bases). Deletions cut 6 bases from V and 6 bases from J, with 17 bases between. Germline CDR1 reads WNHNN; CDR2 reads SYGVQD (reference sequence). The CDR3 totals 15 residues. CDR3 in DNA: TGCGCCAGCAGACAAAGACAGGACTCGTCCGGGGAGCTGTTTTTT. This codes for CASRQRQDSSGELFF.

The rearrangement uses TRBV19 and TRBJ1-5; D is unclear. V was pared by 7 bases and J by 5 bases, with 12 bases between. CDR3 length equals 13 residues. Germline loops: CDR1 LNHDA, CDR2 SQIVND (reference sequence). The CDR3 spells CASTGPGHQPQHF. CDR3 in DNA: TGTGCCAGTACCGGGCCCGGCCATCAGCCCCAGCATTTT.

This clone is a singleton in its sample. The chain employs TRBV7-2 and TRBJ2-7; a weak D match, TRBD1 (5 bases). Trimming cost V 3 bases and J 2 bases, with 8 bases left between them. This CDR3 is 13 amino acids long. Germline lookup yields CDR1 SGHTA and CDR2 FQGNSA. CDR3 in DNA: TGTGCCAGCAGCTTCGGACACCCCTACGAGCAGTACTTC. Translation gives CASSFGHPYEQYF.

This chain joins TRBV30 and TRBJ2-7, with D perhaps matching TRBD1 (5 bases). Per germline, CDR1 GTSNPN and CDR2 SVGIG (reference sequence). Deletions cut 1 base from V and 6 bases from J, with 13 bases between. The CDR3 runs to 13 residues. CDR3 protein: CAWSGQGFVEQYF. CDR3 DNA: TGTGCCTGGAGTGGTCAGGGATTTGTCGAGCAGTACTTC.

This clone has just one count. The genes are TRBV29-1 and TRBJ2-2, with TRBD1 matching over 7 bases. The CDR3 has 13 amino acids. Germline-derived CDR1 and CDR2 are SQVTM and ANQGSEA. The V and J ends lost 6 bases and 0 bases, in that order; junction bases with no gene match: 1. CDR3 sequence reads: CSVGTANTGELFF. DNA for the CDR3: TGCAGCGTCGGGACAGCGAACACCGGGGAGCTGTTTTTT.